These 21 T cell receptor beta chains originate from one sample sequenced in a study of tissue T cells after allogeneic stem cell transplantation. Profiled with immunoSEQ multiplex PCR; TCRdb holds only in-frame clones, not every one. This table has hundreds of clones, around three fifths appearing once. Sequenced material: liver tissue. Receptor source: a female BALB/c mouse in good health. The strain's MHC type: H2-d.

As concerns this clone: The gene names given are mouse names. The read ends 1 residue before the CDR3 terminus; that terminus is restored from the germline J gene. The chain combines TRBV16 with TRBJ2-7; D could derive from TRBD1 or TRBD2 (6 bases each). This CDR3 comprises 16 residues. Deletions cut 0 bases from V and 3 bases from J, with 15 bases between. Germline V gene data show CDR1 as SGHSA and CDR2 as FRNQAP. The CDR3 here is CASSLDRRRGDYEQYF. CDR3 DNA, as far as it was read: TGTGCAAGCAGCTTAGATAGGCGGAGGGGGGACTATGAACAGTAC.

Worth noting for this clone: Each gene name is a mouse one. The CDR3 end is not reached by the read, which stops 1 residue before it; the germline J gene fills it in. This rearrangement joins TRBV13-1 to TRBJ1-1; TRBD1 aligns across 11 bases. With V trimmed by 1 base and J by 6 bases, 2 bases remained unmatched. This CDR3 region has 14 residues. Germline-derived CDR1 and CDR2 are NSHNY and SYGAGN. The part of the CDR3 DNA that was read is TGTGCCAGCAGTGATCGGGGACAGGGGGCAGAAGTCTTC. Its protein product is CASSDRGQGAEVF. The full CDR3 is CASSDRGQGAEVFF.

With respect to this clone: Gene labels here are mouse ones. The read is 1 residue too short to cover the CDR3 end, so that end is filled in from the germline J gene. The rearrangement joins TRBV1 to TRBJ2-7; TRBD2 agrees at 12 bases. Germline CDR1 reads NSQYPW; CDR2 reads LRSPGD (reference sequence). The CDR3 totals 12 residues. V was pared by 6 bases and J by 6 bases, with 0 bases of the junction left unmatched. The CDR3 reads CTCRDWGGEQYF. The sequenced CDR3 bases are TGCACCTGCAGGGACTGGGGGGGTGAACAGTAC.

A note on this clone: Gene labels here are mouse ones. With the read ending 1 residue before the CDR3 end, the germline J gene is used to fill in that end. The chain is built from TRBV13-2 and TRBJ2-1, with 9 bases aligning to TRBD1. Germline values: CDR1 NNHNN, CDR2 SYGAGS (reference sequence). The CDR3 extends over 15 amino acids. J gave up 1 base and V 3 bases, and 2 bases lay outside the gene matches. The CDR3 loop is CASGGGQGNYAEQFF. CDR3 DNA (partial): TGTGCCAGCGGTGGCGGACAGGGGAACTATGCTGAGCAGTTC.

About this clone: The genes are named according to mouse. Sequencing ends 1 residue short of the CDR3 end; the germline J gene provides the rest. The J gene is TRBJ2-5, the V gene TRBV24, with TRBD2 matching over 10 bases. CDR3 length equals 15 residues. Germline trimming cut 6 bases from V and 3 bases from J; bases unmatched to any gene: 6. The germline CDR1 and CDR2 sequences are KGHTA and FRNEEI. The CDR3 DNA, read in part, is TGTGCCAGCAGCCACGACTGGGGGGCGCAAGACACCCAGTAC. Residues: CASSHDWGAQDTQY. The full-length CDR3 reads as CASSHDWGAQDTQYF.

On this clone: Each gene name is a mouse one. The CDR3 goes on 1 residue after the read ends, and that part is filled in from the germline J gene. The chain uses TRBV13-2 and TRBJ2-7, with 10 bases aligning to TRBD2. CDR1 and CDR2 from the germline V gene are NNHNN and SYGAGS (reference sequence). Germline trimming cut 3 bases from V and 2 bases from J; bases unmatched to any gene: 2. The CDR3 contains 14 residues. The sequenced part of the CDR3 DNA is TGTGCCAGCGGTGCGGGACTGGGGACCTATGAACAGTAC. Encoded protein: CASGAGLGTYEQY. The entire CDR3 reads CASGAGLGTYEQYF.

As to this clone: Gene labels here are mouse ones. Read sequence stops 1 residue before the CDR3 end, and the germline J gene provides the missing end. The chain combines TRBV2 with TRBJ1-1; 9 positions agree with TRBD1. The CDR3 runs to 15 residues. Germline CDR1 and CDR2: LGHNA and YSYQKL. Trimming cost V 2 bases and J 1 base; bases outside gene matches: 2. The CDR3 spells CASSQKTGGNTEVFF. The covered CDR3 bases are TGTGCCAGCAGCCAAAAGACAGGGGGGAACACAGAAGTCTTC.

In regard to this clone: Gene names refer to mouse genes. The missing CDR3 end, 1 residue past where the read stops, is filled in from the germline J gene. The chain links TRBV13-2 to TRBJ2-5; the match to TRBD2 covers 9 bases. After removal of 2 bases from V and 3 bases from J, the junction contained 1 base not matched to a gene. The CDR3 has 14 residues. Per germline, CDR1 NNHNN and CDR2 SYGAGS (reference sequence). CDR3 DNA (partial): TGTGCCAGCGGTGAAGACTGGGGGCAAGACACCCAGTAC. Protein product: CASGEDWGQDTQY. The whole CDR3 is CASGEDWGQDTQYF.

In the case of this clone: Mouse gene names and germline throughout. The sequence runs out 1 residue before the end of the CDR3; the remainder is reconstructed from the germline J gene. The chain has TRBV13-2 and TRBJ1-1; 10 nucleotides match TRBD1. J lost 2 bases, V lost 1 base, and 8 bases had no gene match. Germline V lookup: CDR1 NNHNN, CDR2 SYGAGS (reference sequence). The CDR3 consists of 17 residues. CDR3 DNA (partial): TGTGCCAGCGGTGATCGGGACAGGGGAAGGGGTAACACAGAAGTCTTC. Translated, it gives CASGDRDRGRGNTEVF. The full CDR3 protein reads CASGDRDRGRGNTEVFF.

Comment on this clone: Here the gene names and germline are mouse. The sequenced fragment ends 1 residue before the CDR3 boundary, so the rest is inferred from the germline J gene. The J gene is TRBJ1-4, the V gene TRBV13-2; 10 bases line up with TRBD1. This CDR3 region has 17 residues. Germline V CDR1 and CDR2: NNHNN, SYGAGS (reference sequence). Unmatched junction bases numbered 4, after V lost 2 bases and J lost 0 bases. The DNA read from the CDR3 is TGTGCCAGCGGTGACCCGGGACAGGGGCTTTCCAACGAAAGATTATTT. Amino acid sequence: CASGDPGQGLSNERLF. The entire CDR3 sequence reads CASGDPGQGLSNERLFF.

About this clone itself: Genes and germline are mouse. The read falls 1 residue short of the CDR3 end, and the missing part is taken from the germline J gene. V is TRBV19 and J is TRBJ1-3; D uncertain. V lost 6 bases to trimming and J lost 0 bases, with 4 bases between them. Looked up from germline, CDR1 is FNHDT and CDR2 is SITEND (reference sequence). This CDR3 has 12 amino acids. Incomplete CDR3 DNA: TGTGCCAGCACCAATTCTGGAAATACGCTCTAT. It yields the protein CASTNSGNTLY. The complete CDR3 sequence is CASTNSGNTLYF.

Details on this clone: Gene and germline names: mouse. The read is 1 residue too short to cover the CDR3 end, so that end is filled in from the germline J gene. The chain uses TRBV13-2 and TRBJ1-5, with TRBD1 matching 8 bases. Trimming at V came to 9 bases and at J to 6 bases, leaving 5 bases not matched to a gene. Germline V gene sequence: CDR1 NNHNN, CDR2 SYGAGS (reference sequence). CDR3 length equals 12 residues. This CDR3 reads CATTGAGQAPLF. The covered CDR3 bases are TGTGCCACGACAGGGGCGGGCCAGGCTCCGCTT.

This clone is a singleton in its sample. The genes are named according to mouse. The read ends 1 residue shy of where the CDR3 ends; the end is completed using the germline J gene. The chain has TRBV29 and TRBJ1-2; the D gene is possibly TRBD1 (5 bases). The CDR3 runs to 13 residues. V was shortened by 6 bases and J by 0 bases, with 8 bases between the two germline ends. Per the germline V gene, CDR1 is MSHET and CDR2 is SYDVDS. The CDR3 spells CASRRGANSDYTF. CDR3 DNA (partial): TGTGCTAGCAGGCGGGGGGCAAACTCCGACTACACC.

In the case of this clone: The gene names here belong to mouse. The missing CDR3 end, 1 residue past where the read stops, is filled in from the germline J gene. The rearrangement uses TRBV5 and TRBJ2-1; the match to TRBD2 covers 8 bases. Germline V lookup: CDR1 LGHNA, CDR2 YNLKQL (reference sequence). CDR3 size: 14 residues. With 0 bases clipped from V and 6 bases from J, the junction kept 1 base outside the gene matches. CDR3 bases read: TGTGCCAGCAGCCAAGAGGGGGGGGCTGCTGAGCAGTTC. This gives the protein CASSQEGGAAEQF. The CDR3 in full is CASSQEGGAAEQFF.

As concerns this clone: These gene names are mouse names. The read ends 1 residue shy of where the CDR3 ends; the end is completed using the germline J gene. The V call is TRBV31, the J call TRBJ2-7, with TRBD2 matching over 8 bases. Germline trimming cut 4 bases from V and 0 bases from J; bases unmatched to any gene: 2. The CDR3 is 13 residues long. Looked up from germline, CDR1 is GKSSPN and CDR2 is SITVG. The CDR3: CAWKTGASYEQYF. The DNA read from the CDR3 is TGTGCCTGGAAGACTGGGGCCTCCTATGAACAGTAC.

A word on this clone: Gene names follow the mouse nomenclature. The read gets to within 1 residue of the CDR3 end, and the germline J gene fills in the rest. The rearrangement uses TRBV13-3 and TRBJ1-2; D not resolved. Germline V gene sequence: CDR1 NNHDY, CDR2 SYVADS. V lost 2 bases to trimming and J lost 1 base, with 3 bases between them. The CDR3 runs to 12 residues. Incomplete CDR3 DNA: TGTGCCAGCAGTGACAGAAACTCCGACTACACC. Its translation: CASSDRNSDYT. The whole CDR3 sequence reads CASSDRNSDYTF.

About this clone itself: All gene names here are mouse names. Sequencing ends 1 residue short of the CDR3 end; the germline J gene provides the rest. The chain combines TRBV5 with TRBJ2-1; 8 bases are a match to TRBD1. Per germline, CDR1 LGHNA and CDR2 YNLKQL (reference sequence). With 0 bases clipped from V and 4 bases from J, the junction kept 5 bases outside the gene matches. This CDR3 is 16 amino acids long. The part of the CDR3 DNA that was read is TGTGCCAGCAGCCAAGAAGGGAGACAGGGGTATGCTGAGCAGTTC. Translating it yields CASSQEGRQGYAEQF. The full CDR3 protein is CASSQEGRQGYAEQFF.

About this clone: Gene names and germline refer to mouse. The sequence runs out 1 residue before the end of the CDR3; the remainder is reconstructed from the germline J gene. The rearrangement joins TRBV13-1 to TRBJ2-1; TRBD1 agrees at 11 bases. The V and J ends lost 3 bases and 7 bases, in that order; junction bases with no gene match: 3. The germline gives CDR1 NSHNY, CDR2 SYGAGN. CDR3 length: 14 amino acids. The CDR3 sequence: CASSGGTGGAEQFF. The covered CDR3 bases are TGTGCCAGCAGTGGAGGGACAGGGGGAGCTGAGCAGTTC.

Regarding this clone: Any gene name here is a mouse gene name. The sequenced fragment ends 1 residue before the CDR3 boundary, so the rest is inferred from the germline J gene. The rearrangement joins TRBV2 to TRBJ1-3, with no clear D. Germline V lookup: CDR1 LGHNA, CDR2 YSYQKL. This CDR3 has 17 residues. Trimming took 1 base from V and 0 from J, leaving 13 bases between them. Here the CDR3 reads CASSQGGNTLSGNTLYF. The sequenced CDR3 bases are TGTGCCAGCAGCCAAGGAGGAAACACCCTTTCTGGAAATACGCTCTAT.

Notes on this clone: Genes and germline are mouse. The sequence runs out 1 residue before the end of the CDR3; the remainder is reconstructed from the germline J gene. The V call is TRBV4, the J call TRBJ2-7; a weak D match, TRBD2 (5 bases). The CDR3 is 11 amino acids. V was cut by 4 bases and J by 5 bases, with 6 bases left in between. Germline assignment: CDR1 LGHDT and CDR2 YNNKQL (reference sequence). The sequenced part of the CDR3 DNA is TGTGCCAGCAGCTTCTGGGATGAACAGTAC. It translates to CASSFWDEQY. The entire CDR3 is CASSFWDEQYF.

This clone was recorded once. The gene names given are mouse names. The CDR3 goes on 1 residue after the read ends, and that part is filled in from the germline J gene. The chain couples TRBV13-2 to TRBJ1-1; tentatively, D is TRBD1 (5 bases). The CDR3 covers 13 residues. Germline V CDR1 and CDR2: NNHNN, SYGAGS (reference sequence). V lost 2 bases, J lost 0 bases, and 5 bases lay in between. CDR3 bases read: TGTGCCAGCGGTGAGGGGGAGAACACAGAAGTCTTC. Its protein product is CASGEGENTEVF. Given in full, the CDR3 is CASGEGENTEVFF.